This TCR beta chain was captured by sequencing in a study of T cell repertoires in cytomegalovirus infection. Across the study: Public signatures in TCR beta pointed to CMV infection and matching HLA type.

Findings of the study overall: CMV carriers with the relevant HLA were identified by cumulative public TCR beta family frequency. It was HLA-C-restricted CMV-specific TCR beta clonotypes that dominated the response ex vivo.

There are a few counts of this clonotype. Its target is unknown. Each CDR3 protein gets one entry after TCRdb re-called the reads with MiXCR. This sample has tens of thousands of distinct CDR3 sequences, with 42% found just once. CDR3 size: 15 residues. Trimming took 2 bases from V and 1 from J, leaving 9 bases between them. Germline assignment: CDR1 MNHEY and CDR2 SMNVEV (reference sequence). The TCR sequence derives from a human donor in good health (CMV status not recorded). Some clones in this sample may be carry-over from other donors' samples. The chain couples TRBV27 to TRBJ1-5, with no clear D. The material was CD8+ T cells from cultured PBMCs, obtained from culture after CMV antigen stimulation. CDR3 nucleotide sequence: TGTGCCAGCAGTTTAAAGGCGCCGAGCAATCAGCCCCAGCATTTT. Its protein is CASSLKAPSNQPQHF.